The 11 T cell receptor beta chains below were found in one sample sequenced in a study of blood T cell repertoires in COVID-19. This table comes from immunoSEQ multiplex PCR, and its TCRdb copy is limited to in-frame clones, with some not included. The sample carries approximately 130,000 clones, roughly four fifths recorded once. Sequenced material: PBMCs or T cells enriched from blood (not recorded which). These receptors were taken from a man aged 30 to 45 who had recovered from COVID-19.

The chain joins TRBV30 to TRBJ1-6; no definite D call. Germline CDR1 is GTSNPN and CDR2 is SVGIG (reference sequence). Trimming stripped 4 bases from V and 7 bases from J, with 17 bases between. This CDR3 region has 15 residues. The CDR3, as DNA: TGTGCCTGGAACGCGGTGCGAGCGCGGAATTCACCCCTCCACTTT. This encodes CAWNAVRARNSPLHF.

The CDR3 sequence is CASSLGVGGSNEQFF. Here the CDR3 DNA reads TGCGCCAGCAGCTTGGGGGTAGGGGGCTCAAATGAGCAGTTCTTC. This chain uses TRBV5-1 with TRBJ2-1; 7 positions match TRBD1. V dropped 0 bases and J dropped 7; count of bases not matched to a gene: 7. CDR3 length: 15 amino acids. CDR1 and CDR2 (germline): SGHRS, YFSETQ.

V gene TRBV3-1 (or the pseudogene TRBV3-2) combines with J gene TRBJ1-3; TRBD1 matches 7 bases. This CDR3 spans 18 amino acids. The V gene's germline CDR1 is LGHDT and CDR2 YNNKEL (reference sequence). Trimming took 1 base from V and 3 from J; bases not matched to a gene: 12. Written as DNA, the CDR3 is TGTGCCAGCAGCCAAGGAATGCCAGGGGGTTTTCTTGGAAACACCATATATTTT. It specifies CASSQGMPGGFLGNTIYF.

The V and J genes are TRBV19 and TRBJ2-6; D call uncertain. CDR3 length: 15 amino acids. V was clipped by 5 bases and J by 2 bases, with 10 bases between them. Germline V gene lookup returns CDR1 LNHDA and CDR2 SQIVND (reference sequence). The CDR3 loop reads CASSVTIPGANVLTF. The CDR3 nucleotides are TGTGCCAGTAGTGTTACAATACCTGGGGCCAACGTCCTGACTTTC.

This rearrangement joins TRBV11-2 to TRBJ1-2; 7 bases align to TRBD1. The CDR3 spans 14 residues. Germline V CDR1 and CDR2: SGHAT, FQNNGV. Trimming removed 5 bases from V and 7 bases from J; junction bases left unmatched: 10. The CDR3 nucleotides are TGTGCCAGCAGCCCAAGACAGGGTAGTCGTGGCTACACCTTC. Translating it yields CASSPRQGSRGYTF.

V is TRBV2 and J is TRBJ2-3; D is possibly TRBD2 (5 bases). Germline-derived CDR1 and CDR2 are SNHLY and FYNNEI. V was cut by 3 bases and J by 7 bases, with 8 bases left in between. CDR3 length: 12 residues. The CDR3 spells CASSERVNTQYF. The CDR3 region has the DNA TGTGCCAGCAGTGAGCGGGTGAATACGCAGTATTTT.

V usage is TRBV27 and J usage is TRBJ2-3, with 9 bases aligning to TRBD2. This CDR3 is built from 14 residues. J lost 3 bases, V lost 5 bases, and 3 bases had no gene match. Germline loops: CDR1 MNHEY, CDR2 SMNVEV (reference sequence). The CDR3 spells CASSERGVTDTQYF. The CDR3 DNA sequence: TGTGCCAGCAGTGAGCGGGGGGTGACAGATACGCAGTATTTT.

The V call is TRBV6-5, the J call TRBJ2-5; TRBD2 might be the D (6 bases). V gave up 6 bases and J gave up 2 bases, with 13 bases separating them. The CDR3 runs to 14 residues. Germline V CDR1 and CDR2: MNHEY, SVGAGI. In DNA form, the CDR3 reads TGTGCCAGCAGGGGGACTGGGTGGCAAGAGACCCAGTACTTC. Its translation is CASRGTGWQETQYF.

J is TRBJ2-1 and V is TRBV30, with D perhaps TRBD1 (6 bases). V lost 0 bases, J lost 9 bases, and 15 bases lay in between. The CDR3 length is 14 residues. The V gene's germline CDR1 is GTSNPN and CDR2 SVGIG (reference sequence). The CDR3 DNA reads TGTGCCTGGAGTGTACTGGGCAGGGGCGGTGAGCAGTTCTTC. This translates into CAWSVLGRGGEQFF.

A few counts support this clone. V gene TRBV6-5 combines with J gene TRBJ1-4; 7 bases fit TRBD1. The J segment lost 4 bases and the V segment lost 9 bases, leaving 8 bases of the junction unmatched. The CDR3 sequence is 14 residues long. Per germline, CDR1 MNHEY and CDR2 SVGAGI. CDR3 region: CASLLGGSNEKLFF. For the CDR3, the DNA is TGTGCCAGTCTTTTAGGGGGCAGTAATGAAAAACTGTTTTTT.

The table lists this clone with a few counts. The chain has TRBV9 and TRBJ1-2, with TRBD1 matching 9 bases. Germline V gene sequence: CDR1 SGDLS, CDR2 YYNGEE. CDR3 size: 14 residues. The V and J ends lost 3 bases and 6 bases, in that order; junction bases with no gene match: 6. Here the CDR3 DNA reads TGTGCCAGCAGCGCTCAACAGGGGGCAGATGGCTACACCTTC. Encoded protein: CASSAQQGADGYTF.